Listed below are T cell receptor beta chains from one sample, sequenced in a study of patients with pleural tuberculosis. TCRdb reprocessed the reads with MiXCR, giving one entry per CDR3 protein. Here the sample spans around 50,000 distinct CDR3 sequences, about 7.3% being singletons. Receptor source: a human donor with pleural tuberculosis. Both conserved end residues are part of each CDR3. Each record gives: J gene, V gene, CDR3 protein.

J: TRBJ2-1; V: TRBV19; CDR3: CASSGRARDNEQFF
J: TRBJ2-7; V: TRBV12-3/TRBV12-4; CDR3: CASSLTEGSEQYF
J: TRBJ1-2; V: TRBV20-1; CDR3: CSALGSGYTF
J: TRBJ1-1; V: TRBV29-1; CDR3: CSVPGQGASAFF
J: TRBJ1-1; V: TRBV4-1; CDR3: CASSTGYTEAFF
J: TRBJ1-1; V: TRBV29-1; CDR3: CSVAYRGVTEAFF
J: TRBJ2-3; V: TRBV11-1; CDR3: CASSLGATSGSSTQYF
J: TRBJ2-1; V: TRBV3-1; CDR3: CASSQLTSALGEQFF
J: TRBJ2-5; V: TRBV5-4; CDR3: CASSLLAGEETQYF
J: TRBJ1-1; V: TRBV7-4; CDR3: CASSLFQGYHAEAFF
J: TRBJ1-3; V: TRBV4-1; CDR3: CASSQAKGAGNTIYF
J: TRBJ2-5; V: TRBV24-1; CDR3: CATSDFPIDDRGVETQYF
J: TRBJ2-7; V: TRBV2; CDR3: CASSEDSGSYEQYF
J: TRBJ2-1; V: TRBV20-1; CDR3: CSASSSAGEQFF
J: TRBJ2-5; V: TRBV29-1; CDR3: CSGRRTGKETQYF
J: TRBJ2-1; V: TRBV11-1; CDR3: CASSTRTGDGRDEQFF
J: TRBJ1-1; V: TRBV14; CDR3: CASSLQGNTEAFF
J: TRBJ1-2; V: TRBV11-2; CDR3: CASSLGGAWNGYTF
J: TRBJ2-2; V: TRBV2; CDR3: CASGGPNTGELFF
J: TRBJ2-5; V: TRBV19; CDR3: CASSIRQTQYF
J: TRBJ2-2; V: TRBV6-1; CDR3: CASRASGELFF
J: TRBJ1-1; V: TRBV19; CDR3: CASNDRAAEAFF
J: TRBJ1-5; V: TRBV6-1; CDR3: CASKLPNQPQHF
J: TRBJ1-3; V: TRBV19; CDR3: CASSPGRGNAIYF
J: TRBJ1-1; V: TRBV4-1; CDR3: CASSQDMTGAFF
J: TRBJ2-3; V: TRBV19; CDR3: CASSPYGVTDTQYF
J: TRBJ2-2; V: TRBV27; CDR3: CASSRTTGELFF
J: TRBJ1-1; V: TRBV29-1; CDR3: CSVDPGTEAFF
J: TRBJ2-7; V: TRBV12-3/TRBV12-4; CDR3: CASSSTTLHYEQYF
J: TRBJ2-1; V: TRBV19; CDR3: CASSVAVQTYNEQFF
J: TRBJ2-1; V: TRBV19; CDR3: CASSIETSGFYNEQFF
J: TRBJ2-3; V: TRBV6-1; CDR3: CASSPSGADTQYF
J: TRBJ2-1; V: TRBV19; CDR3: CASNSLGYNEQFF
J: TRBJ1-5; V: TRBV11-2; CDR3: CASSRTGGIYQPQHF
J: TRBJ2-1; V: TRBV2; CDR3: CASSGQGANEQFF
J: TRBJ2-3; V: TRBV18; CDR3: CASSPSGRWRFTDTQYF
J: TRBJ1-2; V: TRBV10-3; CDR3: CAISADRGGGYTF
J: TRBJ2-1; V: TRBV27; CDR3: CASSPQTALNEQFF
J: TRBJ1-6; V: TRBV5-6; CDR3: CASSLVDIYNSPLHF
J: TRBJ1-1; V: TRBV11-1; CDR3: CASSLRSGSTEAFF
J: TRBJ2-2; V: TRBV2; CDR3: CASSEGPSGRWSGELFF